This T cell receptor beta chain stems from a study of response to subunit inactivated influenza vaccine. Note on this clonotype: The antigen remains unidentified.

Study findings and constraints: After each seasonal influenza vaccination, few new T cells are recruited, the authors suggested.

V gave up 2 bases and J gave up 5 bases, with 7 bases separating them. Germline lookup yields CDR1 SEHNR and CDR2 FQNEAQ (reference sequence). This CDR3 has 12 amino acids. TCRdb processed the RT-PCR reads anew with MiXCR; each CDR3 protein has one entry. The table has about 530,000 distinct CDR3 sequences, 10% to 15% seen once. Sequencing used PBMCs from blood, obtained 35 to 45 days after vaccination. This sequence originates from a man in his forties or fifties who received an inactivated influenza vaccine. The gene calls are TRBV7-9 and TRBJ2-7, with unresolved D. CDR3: CASSLITNEQYF. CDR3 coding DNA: TGTGCCAGCAGCTTAATAACAAACGAGCAGTACTTC.